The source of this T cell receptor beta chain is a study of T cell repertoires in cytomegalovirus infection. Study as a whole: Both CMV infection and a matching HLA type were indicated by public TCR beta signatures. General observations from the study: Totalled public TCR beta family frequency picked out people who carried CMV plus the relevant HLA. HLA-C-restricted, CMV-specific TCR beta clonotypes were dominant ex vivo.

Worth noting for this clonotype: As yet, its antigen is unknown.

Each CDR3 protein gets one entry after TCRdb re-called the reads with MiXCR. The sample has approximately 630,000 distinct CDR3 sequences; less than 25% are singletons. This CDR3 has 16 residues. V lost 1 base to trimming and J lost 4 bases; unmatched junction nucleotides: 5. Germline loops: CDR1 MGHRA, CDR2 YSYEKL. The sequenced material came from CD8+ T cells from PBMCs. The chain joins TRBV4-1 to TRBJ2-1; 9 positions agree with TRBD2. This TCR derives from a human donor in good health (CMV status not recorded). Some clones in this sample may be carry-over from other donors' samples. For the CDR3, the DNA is TGCGCCAGCAGCCAAGGTCCAGCGGGGGGTTACAATGAGCAGTTCTTC. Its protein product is CASSQGPAGGYNEQFF.